These T cell receptor beta chains were read from a single sample in a study of blood T cell repertoires in COVID-19. TCRdb's table, derived via immunoSEQ multiplex PCR, lists solely in-frame clones and lacks some. The table has 490,000 or so clones, around nine tenths seen once. Sequencing was performed on PBMCs or T cells enriched from blood (not recorded which). These receptors originate from a woman between 55 and 75 years old who had recovered from COVID-19. Each CDR3 is given without its conserved first and last residue.

cdr3_aa j_call v_call
ASIRTGGTGELF TRBJ2-2 TRBV19
ASGSVLYNSPLH TRBJ1-6 TRBV10-2
ASSRDSQYEQY TRBJ2-7 TRBV6-5
ATSDPGTEGTQY TRBJ2-5 TRBV24-1
SARDGADYT TRBJ1-2 TRBV20-1
ASSVSGGGADNEQF TRBJ2-1 TRBV9
SVERGTGGTEAF TRBJ1-1 TRBV29-1
ASSVAGGAEQY TRBJ2-7 TRBV10-1
ASSPMIQQSLYGYT TRBJ1-2 TRBV11-3
ASRPDTFSSTDTQY TRBJ2-3 TRBV2
ASSPPERSNYGYT TRBJ1-2 TRBV7-9
ATSGRLAGGQADTQY TRBJ2-3 TRBV10-3
ASRGTGRTEAF TRBJ1-1 TRBV5-1
ASSHIQGNQPQH TRBJ1-5 TRBV4-1
ASSFSLGNTIY TRBJ1-3 TRBV5-8